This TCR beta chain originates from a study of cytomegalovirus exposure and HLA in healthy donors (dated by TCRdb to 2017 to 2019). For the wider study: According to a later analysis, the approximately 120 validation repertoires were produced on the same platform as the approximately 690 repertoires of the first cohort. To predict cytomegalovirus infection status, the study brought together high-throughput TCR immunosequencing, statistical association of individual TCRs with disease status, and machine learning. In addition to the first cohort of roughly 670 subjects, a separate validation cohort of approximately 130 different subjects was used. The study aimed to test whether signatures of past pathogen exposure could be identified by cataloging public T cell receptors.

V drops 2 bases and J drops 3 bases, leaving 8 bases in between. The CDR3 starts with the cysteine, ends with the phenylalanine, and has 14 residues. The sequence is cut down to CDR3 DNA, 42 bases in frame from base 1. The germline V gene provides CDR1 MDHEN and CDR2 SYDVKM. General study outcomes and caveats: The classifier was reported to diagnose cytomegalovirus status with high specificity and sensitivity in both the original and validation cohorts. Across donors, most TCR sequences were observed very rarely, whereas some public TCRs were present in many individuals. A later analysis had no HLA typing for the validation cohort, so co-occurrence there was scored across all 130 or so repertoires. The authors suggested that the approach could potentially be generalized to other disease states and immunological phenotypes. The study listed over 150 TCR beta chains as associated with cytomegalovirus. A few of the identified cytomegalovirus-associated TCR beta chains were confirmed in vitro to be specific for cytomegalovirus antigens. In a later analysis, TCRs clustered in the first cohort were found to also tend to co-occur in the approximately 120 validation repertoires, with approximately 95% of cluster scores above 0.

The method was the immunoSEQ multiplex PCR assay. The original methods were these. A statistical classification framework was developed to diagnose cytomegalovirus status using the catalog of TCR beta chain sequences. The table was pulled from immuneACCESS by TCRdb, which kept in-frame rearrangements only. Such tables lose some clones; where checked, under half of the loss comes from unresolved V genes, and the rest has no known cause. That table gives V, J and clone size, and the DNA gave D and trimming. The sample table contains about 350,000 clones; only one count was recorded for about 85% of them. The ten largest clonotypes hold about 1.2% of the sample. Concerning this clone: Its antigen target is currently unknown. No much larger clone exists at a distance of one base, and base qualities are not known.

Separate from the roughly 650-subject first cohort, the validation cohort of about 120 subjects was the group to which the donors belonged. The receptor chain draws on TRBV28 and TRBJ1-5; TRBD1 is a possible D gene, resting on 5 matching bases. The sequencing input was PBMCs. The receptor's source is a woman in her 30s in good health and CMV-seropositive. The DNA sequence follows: TGTGCCAGCAGTTTAAGACAGATCAATCAGCCCCAGCATTTT. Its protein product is CASSLRQINQPQHF.